This TCR beta chain originates from a study of blood T cell repertoires in COVID-19. Looking at the study overall: PBMCs, B-cell-depleted T cells, or T cells provided the cDNA or gDNA that made up the material.

Trimming took off 6 bases at V and 3 bases at J, with 15 bases between the two ends. This CDR3 region has 15 residues. The germline V gene encodes CDR1 MNHEY and CDR2 SMNVEV (reference sequence). Assay: immunoSEQ multiplex PCR; the TCRdb copy retains only in-frame clones and omits some. The table records 270,000 or so clones, 90% of them present only once. Seattle patients were enrolled while actively infected and followed longitudinally. The chain is built from TRBV27 and TRBJ1-3, with a tentative D call TRBD1 (6 bases). The sequenced material came from peripheral blood. The origin of this receptor is a woman aged 55-75 years with COVID-19, enrolled during active disease. The CDR3 DNA reads as TGTGCCAGCAGGCCCCTAGGGACATATGGAAACACCATATATTTT. This encodes CASRPLGTYGNTIYF.